This T cell receptor (beta chain) was captured by sequencing in a study of shared clonotypes between healthy human individuals. Study observations and caveats: As a rule, naive subsets had a larger estimated richness than memory subsets.

Germline assignment: CDR1 KGHSH and CDR2 LQKENI. This CDR3 comprises 15 residues. V was clipped by 0 bases and J by 7 bases, with 12 bases between them. As concerns this clone: The antigen is not known. The same CDR3 also results from other DNA sequences found in this sample.

TCRdb's table, derived via immunoSEQ multiplex PCR, lists solely in-frame clones and lacks some. The repertoire holds 2.5 million or so clones, with 90% to 95% as singletons. The TCR was taken from a man aged 18 to 35 in good health. The sample comprised naive CD4+ T cells sorted from blood. Subset meaning: CD45RA+ positively selected. The rearrangement links TRBV18 to TRBJ1-4; D might be TRBD1 (5 bases). CDR3 coding DNA: TGTGCCAGCTCACCACCGGGGCAGGGAGGTGAAAAACTGTTTTTT. It translates to CASSPPGQGGEKLFF.